This T cell receptor beta chain was recorded in a study of CD4+ T cells in melanoma. Study observations and caveats: A reported correlation linked neoantigen-specific CD4+ T cells to CD8+, macrophage and B cell function.

Germline V CDR1 and CDR2: SNHLY, FYNNEI. This CDR3 has 15 residues. The V and J ends lost 1 base and 7 bases, in that order; junction bases with no gene match: 3. With regard to this clone: The antigen is undetermined.

Clones were read by immunoSEQ multiplex PCR, and TCRdb kept only the in-frame ones, dropping some. The sample has some 20,000 clones; roughly 85% are singletons. The sequence was obtained from a human donor with melanoma. This rearrangement joins TRBV2 to TRBJ1-6; TRBD1 agrees at 8 bases. Sequences were obtained from cells from a culture (not recorded whether cultured in vitro). For the CDR3, the DNA is TGTGCCAGCAGTGAAGAACAGGGGGGGAATTCACCCCTCCACTTT. Translation: CASSEEQGGNSPLHF.